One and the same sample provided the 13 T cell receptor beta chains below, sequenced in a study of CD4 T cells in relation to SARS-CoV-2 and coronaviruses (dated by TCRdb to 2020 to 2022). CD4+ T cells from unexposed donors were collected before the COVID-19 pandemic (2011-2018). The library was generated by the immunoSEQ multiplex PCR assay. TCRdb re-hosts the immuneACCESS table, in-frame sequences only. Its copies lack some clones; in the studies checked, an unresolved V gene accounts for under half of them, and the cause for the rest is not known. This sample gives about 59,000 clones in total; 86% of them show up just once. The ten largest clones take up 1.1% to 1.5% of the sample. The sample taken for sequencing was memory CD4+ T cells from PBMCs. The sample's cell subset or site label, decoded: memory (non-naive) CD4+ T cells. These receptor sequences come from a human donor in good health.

CDR3 in amino acids: CAWSKTSGNIDLSGELFF. CDR3 in DNA: TGTGCCTGGAGTAAGACTAGCGGGAATATTGATTTATCCGGGGAGCTGTTTTTT. V is TRBV30 and J is TRBJ2-2, with 11 bases fitting TRBD2. CDR1 GTSNPN and CDR2 SVGIG come from the germline V gene (reference sequence). This CDR3 spans 18 amino acids. J gave up 6 bases and V 2 bases, and 14 bases lay outside the gene matches. The full variable domain, its missing parts supplied by reference TRBV30 and TRBJ2-2, is SQTIHQWPATLVQPVGSPLSLECTVEGTSNPNLYWYRQAAGRGLQLLFYSVGIGQISSEVPQNLSASRPQDRQFILSSKKLLLSDSGFYLCAWSKTSGNIDLSGELFFGEGSRLTVL.

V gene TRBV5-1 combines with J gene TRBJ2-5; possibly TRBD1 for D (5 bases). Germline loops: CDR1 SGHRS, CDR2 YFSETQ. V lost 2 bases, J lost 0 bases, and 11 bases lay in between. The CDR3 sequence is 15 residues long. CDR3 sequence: CASSFTGAYQETQYF. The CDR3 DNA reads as TGCGCCAGCAGCTTTACAGGAGCGTACCAAGAGACCCAGTACTTC.

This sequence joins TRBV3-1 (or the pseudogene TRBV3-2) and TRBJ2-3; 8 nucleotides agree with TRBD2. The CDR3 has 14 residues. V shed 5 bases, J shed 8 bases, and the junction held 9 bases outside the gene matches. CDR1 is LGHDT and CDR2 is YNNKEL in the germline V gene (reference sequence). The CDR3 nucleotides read TGTGCCAGCAGCGGGACTAGAGGCTCGATTACGCAGTATTTT. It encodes CASSGTRGSITQYF.

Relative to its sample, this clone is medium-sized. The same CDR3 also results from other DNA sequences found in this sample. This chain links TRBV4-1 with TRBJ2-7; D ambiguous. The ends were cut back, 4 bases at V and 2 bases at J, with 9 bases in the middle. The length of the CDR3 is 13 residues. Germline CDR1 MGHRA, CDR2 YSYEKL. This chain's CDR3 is CASSPTTAYEQYF. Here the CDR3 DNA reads TGCGCCAGCAGCCCAACCACAGCCTACGAGCAGTACTTC.

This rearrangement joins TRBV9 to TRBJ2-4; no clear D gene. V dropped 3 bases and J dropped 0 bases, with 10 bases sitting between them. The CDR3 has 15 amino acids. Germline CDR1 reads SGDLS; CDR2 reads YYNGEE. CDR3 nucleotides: TGTGCCAGCAGCGGAACAGACCTAGCCAAAAACATTCAGTACTTC. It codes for CASSGTDLAKNIQYF.

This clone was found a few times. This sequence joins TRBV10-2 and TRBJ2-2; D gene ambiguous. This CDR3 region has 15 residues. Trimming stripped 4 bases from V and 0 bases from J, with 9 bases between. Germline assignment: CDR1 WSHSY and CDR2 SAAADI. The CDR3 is CASSATLTNTGELFF. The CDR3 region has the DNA TGCGCCAGCAGTGCAACACTCACGAACACCGGGGAGCTGTTTTTT.

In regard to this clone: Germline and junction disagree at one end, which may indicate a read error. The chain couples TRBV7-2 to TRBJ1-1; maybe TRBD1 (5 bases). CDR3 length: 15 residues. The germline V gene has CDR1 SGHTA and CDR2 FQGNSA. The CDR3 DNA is TGTGCCAGCAGTTTAGCGGGGCAGCCTAACACTGAAGCTTTCTTT. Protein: CASSLAGQPNTEAFF.

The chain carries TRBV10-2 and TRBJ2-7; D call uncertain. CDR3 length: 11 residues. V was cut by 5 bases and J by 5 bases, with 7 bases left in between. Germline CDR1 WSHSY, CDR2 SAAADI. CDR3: CASSLRDEQYF. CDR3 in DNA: TGCGCCAGCAGTCTCAGAGACGAGCAGTACTTC.

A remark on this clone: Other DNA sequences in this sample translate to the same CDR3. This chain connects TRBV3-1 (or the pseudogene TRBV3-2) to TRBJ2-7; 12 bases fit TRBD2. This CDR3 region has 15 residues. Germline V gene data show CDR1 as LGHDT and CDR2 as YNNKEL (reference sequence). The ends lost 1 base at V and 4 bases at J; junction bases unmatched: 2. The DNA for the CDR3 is TGTGCCAGCAGCCAAGGGACTAGCGGGAATTACGAGCAGTACTTC. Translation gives CASSQGTSGNYEQYF.

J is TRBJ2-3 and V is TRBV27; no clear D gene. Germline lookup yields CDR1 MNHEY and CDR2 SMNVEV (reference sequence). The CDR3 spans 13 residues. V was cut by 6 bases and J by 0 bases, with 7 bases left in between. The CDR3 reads CASSPSSTDTQYF. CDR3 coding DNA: TGTGCCAGCAGCCCATCTAGCACAGATACGCAGTATTTT.

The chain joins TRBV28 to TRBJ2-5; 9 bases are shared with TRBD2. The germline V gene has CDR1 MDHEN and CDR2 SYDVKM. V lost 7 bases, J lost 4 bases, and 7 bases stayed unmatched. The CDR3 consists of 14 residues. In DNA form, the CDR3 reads TGTGCCAGCACCCCTGGGACTAGCTTAGAGACCCAGTACTTC. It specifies CASTPGTSLETQYF. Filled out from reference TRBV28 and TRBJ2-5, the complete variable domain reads DVKVTQSSRYLVKRTGEKVFLECVQDMDHENMFWYRQDPGLGLRLIYFSYDVKMKEKGDIPEGYSVSREKKERFSLILESASTNQTSMYLCASTPGTSLETQYFGPGTRLLVL.

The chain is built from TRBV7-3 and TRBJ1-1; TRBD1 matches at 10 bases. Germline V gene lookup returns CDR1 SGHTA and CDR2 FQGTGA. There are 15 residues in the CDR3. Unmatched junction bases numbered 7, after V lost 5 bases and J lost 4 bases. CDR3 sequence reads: CASSAPGQGITEAFF. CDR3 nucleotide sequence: TGTGCCAGCAGCGCGCCGGGACAGGGGATCACTGAAGCTTTCTTT.

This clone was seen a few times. For the CDR3, the DNA is TGCGCCAGCAGCCCGCAGGGCACCAACAACTATGGCTACACCTTC. Protein sequence: CASSPQGTNNYGYTF. The rearrangement links TRBV5-1 to TRBJ1-2; possible D gene TRBD1, 5 bases. Trimming removed 4 bases from V and 2 bases from J, with 15 bases in between. CDR3 length equals 15 residues. CDR1 is SGHRS and CDR2 is YFSETQ in the germline V gene. Full variable domain (missing parts from reference TRBV5-1 and TRBJ1-2): KAGVTQTPRYLIKTRGQQVTLSCSPISGHRSVSWYQQTPGQGLQFLFEYFSETQRNKGNFPGRFSGRQFSNSRSEMNVSTLELGDSALYLCASSPQGTNNYGYTFGSGTRLTVV.